This TCR beta chain was profiled in a study of T cell responses to AZD1222 COVID-19 vaccine. Study summary: Investigators merged groups given second doses at roughly 4 or roughly 12 weeks.

Regarding the study as a whole: There were repertoire samples only from the period after the peak T cell response. Spike was spanned by vaccine-associated CD4 TCRs, with dominance at 160-218 and 743-854. The donor cohort was predominantly white British with a female majority, and clonal diversity may have been underestimated.

TCRdb's table, derived via immunoSEQ multiplex PCR, lists solely in-frame clones and lacks some. This sample has over 150,000 clones, with 88% found just once. As concerns this clone: Its antigen remains unidentified.

V was cut by 5 bases and J by 4 bases, with 11 bases left in between. The CDR3 spans 13 residues. The specimen was peripheral blood, collected on day 0 of AZD1222 vaccination. The TCR sequence derives from an adult in good health. The rearrangement links TRBV12-3 or TRBV12-4 to TRBJ1-2; D perhaps matches TRBD1 (5 bases). The CDR3 region is CASSGPQGYGYTF. CDR3 coding DNA: TGTGCCAGCAGTGGCCCCCAGGGCTATGGCTACACCTTC.